The present TCR beta chain was sequenced within a study of CD8 T cells in ankylosing spondylitis. Notes on the study in general: Previous work reported some of these motif variants in the synovial fluid and blood of reactive arthritis. Disease-linked clones, CD8+, were relatively rare in peripheral blood.

This CDR3 is 12 amino acids long. V gave up 2 bases and J gave up 4 bases, with 5 bases separating them. Quantitative barcoded 5'-RACE was used to prepare TCR beta libraries. TCRdb reanalysed the 5' RACE reads using MiXCR and keeps one entry per CDR3 protein. The sample has fewer than 400,000 distinct CDR3 sequences, under 15% seen once; the top ten hold around 1%. This clonotype was seen a handful of times. Its antigen is still unknown. This chain joins TRBV12-3 or TRBV12-4 and TRBJ1-2; D unclear. The sample consisted of blood, either unsorted or a sorted T cell fraction (not recorded which). This clonotype originated in a male donor with ankylosing spondylitis or in good health (not recorded which). The CDR3 protein is CASSLNPYGYTF. DNA of the CDR3: TGTGCCAGCAGTTTAAACCCCTATGGCTACACCTTC.